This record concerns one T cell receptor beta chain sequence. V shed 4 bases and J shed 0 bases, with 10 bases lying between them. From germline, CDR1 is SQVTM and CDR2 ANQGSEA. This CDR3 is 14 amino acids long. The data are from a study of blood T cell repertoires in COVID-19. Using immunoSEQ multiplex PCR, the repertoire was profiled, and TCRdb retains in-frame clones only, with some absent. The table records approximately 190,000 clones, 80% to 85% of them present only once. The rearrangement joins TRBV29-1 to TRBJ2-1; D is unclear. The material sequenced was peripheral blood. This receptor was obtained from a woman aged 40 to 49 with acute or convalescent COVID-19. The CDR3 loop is CSVGLMSSYNEQFF. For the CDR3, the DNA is TGCAGCGTTGGTCTTATGAGCTCCTACAATGAGCAGTTCTTC.